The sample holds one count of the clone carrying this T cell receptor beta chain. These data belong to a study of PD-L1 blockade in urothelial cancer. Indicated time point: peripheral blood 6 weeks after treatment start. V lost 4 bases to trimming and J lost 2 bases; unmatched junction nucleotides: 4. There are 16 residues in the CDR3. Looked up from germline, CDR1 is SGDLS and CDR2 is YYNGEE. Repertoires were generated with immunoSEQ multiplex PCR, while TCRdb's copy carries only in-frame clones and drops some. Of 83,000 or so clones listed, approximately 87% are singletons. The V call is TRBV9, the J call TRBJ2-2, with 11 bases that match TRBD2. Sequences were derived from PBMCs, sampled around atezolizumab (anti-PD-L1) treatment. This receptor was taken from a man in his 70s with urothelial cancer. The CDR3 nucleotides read TGTGCCAGCAGCCCCGGACTAGCGGGTAACACCGGGGAGCTGTTTTTT. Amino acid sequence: CASSPGLAGNTGELFF.